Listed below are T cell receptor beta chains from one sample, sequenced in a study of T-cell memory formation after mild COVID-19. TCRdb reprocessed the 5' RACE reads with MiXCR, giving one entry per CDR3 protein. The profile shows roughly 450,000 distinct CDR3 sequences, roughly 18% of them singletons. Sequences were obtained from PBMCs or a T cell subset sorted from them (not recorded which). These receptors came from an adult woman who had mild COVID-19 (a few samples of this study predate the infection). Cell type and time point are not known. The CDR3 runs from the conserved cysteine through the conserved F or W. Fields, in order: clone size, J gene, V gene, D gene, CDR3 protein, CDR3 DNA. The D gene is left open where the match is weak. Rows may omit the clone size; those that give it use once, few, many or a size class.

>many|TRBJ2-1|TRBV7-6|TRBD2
CASSFRPTMDSGIGRDEQFF
TGTGCCAGCAGCTTTCGACCCACGATGGATTCCGGGATCGGGAGGGATGAGCAGTTCTTC
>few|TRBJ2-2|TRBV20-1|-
CSARKRQALTIANTGELFF
TGCAGTGCTAGAAAACGACAGGCCCTTACGATCGCGAACACCGGGGAGCTGTTTTTT
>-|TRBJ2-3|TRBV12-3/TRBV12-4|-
CALRWGTDTQYF
TGTGCCCTCCGGTGGGGCACAGATACGCAGTATTTT
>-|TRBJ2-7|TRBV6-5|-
CASSHDRTYYEQYF
TGTGCCAGCAGCCACGACAGGACATACTACGAGCAGTACTTC
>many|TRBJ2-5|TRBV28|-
CASSLFGSQETQYF
TGTGCCAGCAGTTTATTCGGGAGCCAAGAGACCCAGTACTTC
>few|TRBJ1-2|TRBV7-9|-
CASSLNGYTF
TGTGCCAGCAGTCTAAATGGCTACACCTTC
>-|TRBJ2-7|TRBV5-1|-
CASSSQGVSYEQYF
TGCGCCAGCAGTTCCCAGGGAGTCTCCTACGAGCAGTACTTC
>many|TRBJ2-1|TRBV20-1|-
CSAQLEGSLHFNEQFF
TGCAGTGCCCAATTGGAGGGGTCACTACATTTCAATGAGCAGTTCTTC
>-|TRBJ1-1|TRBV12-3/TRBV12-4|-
CASSLVMVGTAEAFF
TGTGCCAGCAGTTTAGTGATGGTGGGTACCGCTGAAGCTTTCTTT
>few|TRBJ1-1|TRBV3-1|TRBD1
CASKDRTFTEAFF
TGTGCCAGCAAGGACAGGACCTTCACTGAAGCTTTCTTT
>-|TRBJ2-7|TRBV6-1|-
CSSRFPGRSLGWYF
TGTTCCAGCAGATTCCCGGGACGGAGTTTGGGGTGGTACTTC
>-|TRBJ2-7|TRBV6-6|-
CASSVQGVFYEQYF
TGTGCCAGCAGTGTCCAGGGAGTCTTCTACGAGCAGTACTTC
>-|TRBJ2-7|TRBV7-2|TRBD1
CASSGWGQAYEQYF
TGTGCCAGCAGCGGATGGGGACAGGCGTACGAGCAGTACTTC
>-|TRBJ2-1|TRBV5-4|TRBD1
CASSWDRYEQFF
TGTGCCAGCAGCTGGGACAGGTATGAGCAGTTCTTC
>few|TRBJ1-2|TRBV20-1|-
CSAKTNYGYTF
TGCAGTGCTAAGACTAACTATGGCTACACCTTC
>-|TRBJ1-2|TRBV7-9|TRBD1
CASSSSGTGSGYTF
TGTGCCAGCAGCTCATCCGGGACAGGGAGTGGCTACACCTTC
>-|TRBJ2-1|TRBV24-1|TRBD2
CATSDPGLAGGNEQFF
TGTGCCACCAGTGACCCGGGACTAGCGGGGGGCAATGAGCAGTTCTTC